Below are 26 T cell receptor beta chains sequenced from a single sample in a study of T cell repertoires in cytomegalovirus infection. MiXCR, run by TCRdb on the reads, gives a single entry per CDR3 protein. The sample holds under 150,000 distinct CDR3 sequences, roughly 9% seen once. The sample comprised PBMCs. The origin of the receptors is a human donor in good health (CMV status not recorded). Some clones in this sample may be carry-over from other donors' samples.

This clonotype was counted many times. The chain joins TRBV4-1 to TRBJ1-1; D call uncertain. V was clipped by 4 bases and J by 0 bases, with 6 bases between them. CDR1 is MGHRA, CDR2 YSYEKL, per germline. The CDR3 runs 13 residues. CDR3 coding DNA: TGCGCCAGCAGCCGTAAGATGAACACTGAAGCTTTCTTT. Translation: CASSRKMNTEAFF.

This clonotype occurred many times. The chain combines TRBV5-1 with TRBJ2-5; TRBD2 matches 9 bases. Germline loops: CDR1 SGHRS, CDR2 YFSETQ. J lost 3 bases, V lost 2 bases, and 11 bases had no gene match. This CDR3 spans 17 amino acids. This CDR3 reads CASSFRSPAGGKETQYF. The CDR3, as DNA: TGCGCCAGCAGCTTTCGGTCACCCGCGGGGGGGAAAGAGACCCAGTACTTC.

This clonotype was seen many times. The CDR3 DNA reads TGTGCCAGCAGCTTAGTGGTGACTAGATACACAGATACGCAGTATTTT. As protein: CASSLVVTRYTDTQYF. The V gene is TRBV7-9, the J gene TRBJ2-3, with D maybe TRBD2 (6 bases). The V and J ends lost 1 base and 2 bases respectively, with 13 bases between them. This CDR3 is built from 16 residues. The V gene's germline CDR1 is SEHNR and CDR2 FQNEAQ (reference sequence).

There are many counts of this clonotype. The V and J genes are TRBV7-8 and TRBJ1-1; D gene ambiguous. The CDR3 has 16 amino acids. Germline CDR1 SGHVS, CDR2 FQNEAQ. Trimming took off 4 bases at V and 3 bases at J, with 18 bases between the two ends. The CDR3 nucleotides read TGTGCCAGCAGCTCACCGGCCCCGCACGGGGACACTGAAGCTTTCTTT. Its translation is CASSSPAPHGDTEAFF.

In this sample, this clonotype turned up many times. The chain couples TRBV7-2 to TRBJ1-2; D possibly corresponds to TRBD1 (6 bases). CDR1 is SGHTA and CDR2 is FQGNSA in the germline V gene. The CDR3 contains 14 residues. V lost 5 bases and J 8 bases, leaving 18 bases between the germline ends. The CDR3 here is CASSPKGGSGGYTF. For the CDR3, the DNA is TGTGCCAGCAGCCCCAAGGGGGGATCGGGAGGCTACACCTTC.

The chain employs TRBV30 and TRBJ1-1, with a possible D match to TRBD1 (5 bases). Germline loops: CDR1 GTSNPN, CDR2 SVGIG (reference sequence). The CDR3 consists of 12 residues. V was cut by 8 bases and J by 8 bases, with 18 bases left in between. DNA of the CDR3: TGTGCCCAGCAGCAGGGTAAGGCCGAAGCTTTCTTT. This sequence encodes CAQQQGKAEAFF.

Here the CDR3 DNA reads TGTGCCAGCAGTTACCACAGGTCCTACGAGCAGTACTTC. This translates into CASSYHRSYEQYF. The V gene is TRBV6-5, the J gene TRBJ2-7; D is perhaps TRBD1 (5 bases). The CDR3 runs 13 residues. In germline, CDR1 is MNHEY, CDR2 SVGAGI. The V gene lost 2 bases and the J gene lost 1 base, with 6 bases spanning the gap.

This clonotype has a count of ten or more. The genes are TRBV7-9 and TRBJ2-3; no definite D call. The CDR3 spans 12 residues. Trimming shortened V by 5 bases and J by 3 bases, and 6 bases separated the two germline ends. CDR1 and CDR2 (germline): SEHNR, FQNEAQ (reference sequence). CDR3 amino acids: CASSDQTDTQYF. The CDR3 DNA is TGTGCCAGCAGCGATCAGACAGATACGCAGTATTTT.

This clonotype showed up many times. V is TRBV4-1 and J is TRBJ2-7; D is unresolved. The CDR3 covers 14 residues. CDR1 is MGHRA and CDR2 is YSYEKL in the germline V gene. Trimming removed 1 base at V and 0 bases at J, with 7 bases between. CDR3 protein: CASSQAVNSYEQYF. The CDR3 DNA reads as TGCGCCAGCAGCCAAGCGGTCAACTCCTACGAGCAGTACTTC.

This clonotype was seen more than once but under ten times. J is TRBJ2-2 and V is TRBV14; D ambiguous. Germline CDR1 and CDR2: SGHDN and FVKESK. V was shortened by 4 bases and J by 4 bases, with 7 bases between the two germline ends. This CDR3 is 13 amino acids long. The CDR3 loop is CASSPRVTGELFF. CDR3 nucleotides: TGTGCCAGCAGCCCCAGAGTCACCGGGGAGCTGTTTTTT. Looking up the rest from reference TRBV14 and TRBJ2-2 gives the full variable domain: EAGVTQFPSHSVIEKGQTVTLRCDPISGHDNLYWYRRVMGKEIKFLLHFVKESKQDESGMPNNRFLAERTGGTYSTLKVQPAELEDSGVYFCASSPRVTGELFFGEGSRLTVL.

As concerns this clonotype: A much larger clone lies one base from this, so it may be a read error. CDR3 residues: CASSEFQGQKYEQYF. CDR3 in DNA: TGTGCCAGCAGTGAATTCCAGGGACAGAAGTACGAGCAGTACTTC. The chain is built from TRBV25-1 and TRBJ2-7, with TRBD1 identical over 7 bases. CDR1 and CDR2 from the germline V gene are MGHDK and SYGVNS. The CDR3 covers 15 residues. After removal of 1 base from V and 4 bases from J, the junction contained 7 bases not matched to a gene.

This clonotype occurred many times. The chain joins TRBV7-8 to TRBJ2-3, with TRBD2 identical over 14 bases. Germline values: CDR1 SGHVS, CDR2 FQNEAQ. Trimming at V came to 5 bases and at J to 2 bases, leaving 6 bases not matched to a gene. This CDR3 comprises 17 residues. The CDR3 sequence is CASSPGLAGVYTDTQYF. The CDR3 region has the DNA TGTGCCAGCAGCCCGGGACTAGCGGGGGTGTACACAGATACGCAGTATTTT. The variable domain in full, completed from reference TRBV7-8 and TRBJ2-3, reads GAGVSQSPRYKVAKRGQDVALRCDPISGHVSLFWYQQALGQGPEFLTYFQNEAQLDKSGLPSDRFFAERPEGSVSTLKIQRTQQEDSAVYLCASSPGLAGVYTDTQYFGPGTRLTVL.

Many counts were recorded for this clonotype. This sequence joins TRBV28 and TRBJ2-7; 7 bases are a match to TRBD1. The V and J ends lost 5 bases and 1 base, in that order; junction bases with no gene match: 17. There are 18 residues in the CDR3. Germline V gives CDR1 MDHEN, CDR2 SYDVKM. This chain's CDR3 is CASSNYALRDSPSYEQYF. CDR3 coding DNA: TGTGCCAGCAGTAATTATGCCCTCCGGGACAGTCCTTCCTACGAGCAGTACTTC.

Worth noting for this clonotype: A much larger clone lies a single base off, so this may be a read error. The chain joins TRBV28 to TRBJ1-5; TRBD1 matches 7 bases. The CDR3 covers 14 residues. CDR1 is MDHEN, CDR2 SYDVKM, per germline. The V and J ends lost 4 bases and 3 bases, in that order; junction bases with no gene match: 3. The chain's CDR3 is CASSSTGDNQPQHF. The CDR3 DNA reads TGTGCCAGCAGTTCTACAGGGGACAATCAGCCCCAGCATTTT.

This chain connects TRBV20-1 to TRBJ1-6, with 7 bases matching TRBD1. Germline loops: CDR1 DFQATT, CDR2 SNEGSKA (reference sequence). CDR3 length: 13 residues. With V trimmed by 5 bases and J by 10 bases, 8 bases remained unmatched. The CDR3 DNA follows: TGCAGTGCTCCCCGACAGGGAAGGTCACCCCTCCACTTT. Translation: CSAPRQGRSPLHF.

This clonotype has just a few counts. The chain carries TRBV23-1 and TRBJ2-1; D gene unclear. TRBV23-1 is placed among ORFs of uncertain function. The CDR3 is 12 amino acids. Trimming removed 3 bases at V and 4 bases at J, with 4 bases between. CDR3 in amino acids: CASSQVYNEQFF. CDR3 coding DNA: TGCGCCAGCAGTCAGGTTTACAATGAGCAGTTCTTC.

V usage is TRBV20-1 and J usage is TRBJ2-2, with 9 nucleotides matching TRBD2. The V gene end was trimmed by 6 bases and the J gene end by 1 base; junction bases not matched to a gene: 3. This CDR3 is 14 amino acids long. Germline V CDR1 and CDR2: DFQATT, SNEGSKA (reference sequence). CDR3 amino acids: CSAGTSMNTGELFF. The CDR3 nucleotides are TGCAGTGCCGGGACTAGCATGAACACCGGGGAGCTGTTTTTT.

The chain links TRBV6-6 to TRBJ1-2; D gene ambiguous. CDR1 is MNHNY and CDR2 is SVGAGI in the germline V gene (reference sequence). V was shortened by 0 bases and J by 1 base, with 15 bases between the two germline ends. The CDR3 loop spans 17 amino acids. CDR3 region: CASSYSPPLMDNYGYTF. The CDR3 region has the DNA TGTGCCAGCAGTTACTCCCCGCCCTTGATGGATAACTATGGCTACACCTTC.

This clonotype was counted a few times. The gene calls are TRBV6-5 and TRBJ1-1; D gene uncertain. CDR3 length equals 13 residues. Trimming cost V 6 bases and J 4 bases, with 12 bases left between them. Germline V gene data show CDR1 as MNHEY and CDR2 as SVGAGI. The CDR3 sequence is CASSSPLGTEAFF. The CDR3 nucleotides are TGTGCCAGCAGCTCCCCCTTGGGCACTGAAGCTTTCTTT.

The chain has TRBV27 and TRBJ2-1, with a possible D match to TRBD2 (5 bases). Germline lookup yields CDR1 MNHEY and CDR2 SMNVEV (reference sequence). V was cut by 5 bases and J by 0 bases, with 11 bases left in between. This CDR3 is built from 15 residues. For the CDR3, the DNA is TGTGCCAGCAGTCGTGGACTTCCCTCCTACAATGAGCAGTTCTTC. It yields the protein CASSRGLPSYNEQFF.

This clonotype occurred a few times. The rearrangement links TRBV2 to TRBJ1-4; no reliable D call. Germline CDR1 SNHLY, CDR2 FYNNEI. Trimming removed 8 bases at V and 3 bases at J, with 10 bases between. This CDR3 has 13 residues. This CDR3 reads CASGRKPNEKLFF. Written as DNA, the CDR3 is TGTGCCAGCGGAAGGAAGCCTAATGAAAAACTGTTTTTT.

The sample holds many counts of this clonotype. J is TRBJ1-5 and V is TRBV6-1; D uncertain. Germline CDR1 MNHNS, CDR2 SASEGT. The CDR3 is 12 residues long. V dropped 0 bases and J dropped 6 bases, with 3 bases sitting between them. This chain's CDR3 is CASSEAGQPQHF. CDR3 sequence (DNA): TGTGCCAGCAGTGAAGCAGGTCAGCCCCAGCATTTT.

In this sample, this clonotype turned up many times. This rearrangement joins TRBV28 to TRBJ1-2; D might be TRBD1 (6 bases). This CDR3 spans 14 amino acids. CDR1 is MDHEN and CDR2 is SYDVKM in the germline V gene. V lost 6 bases to trimming and J lost 1 base, with 12 bases between them. Written as DNA, the CDR3 is TGTGCCAGCAGCCGGGACACCCATAACTATGGCTACACCTTC. The encoded protein is CASSRDTHNYGYTF.

This clonotype has a count of ten or more. This chain connects TRBV7-9 to TRBJ2-1; 9 nucleotides agree with TRBD2. The V and J ends lost 5 bases and 4 bases, in that order; junction bases with no gene match: 15. CDR3 length: 18 amino acids. CDR1 and CDR2 (germline): SEHNR, FQNEAQ (reference sequence). The CDR3 nucleotides read TGTGCCAGCAGCCCTGCAGGGGGTTTTAGCGGGAGTTACAATGAGCAGTTCTTC. Protein sequence: CASSPAGGFSGSYNEQFF.

This clonotype has a count of ten or more. J is TRBJ2-7 and V is TRBV20-1; 8 positions match TRBD2. J lost 0 bases, V lost 8 bases, and 9 bases had no gene match. There are 14 residues in the CDR3. Per the germline V gene, CDR1 is DFQATT and CDR2 is SNEGSKA (reference sequence). CDR3 in amino acids: CSPRGGTASYEQYF. The CDR3 DNA reads TGCAGTCCCCGGGGGGGGACCGCCTCCTACGAGCAGTACTTC.

This rearrangement joins TRBV28 to TRBJ2-7, with D maybe TRBD2 (6 bases). Germline CDR1 reads MDHEN; CDR2 reads SYDVKM. The CDR3 length is 16 residues. The V gene lost 2 bases and the J gene lost 0 bases, with 14 bases spanning the gap. In DNA, the CDR3 is TGTGCCAGCAGTTTAGGCCCTTCGGAGGGCTCCTACGAGCAGTACTTC. Translation gives CASSLGPSEGSYEQYF. The entire variable domain, with the rest obtained from reference TRBV28 and TRBJ2-7, is as follows: DVKVTQSSRYLVKRTGEKVFLECVQDMDHENMFWYRQDPGLGLRLIYFSYDVKMKEKGDIPEGYSVSREKKERFSLILESASTNQTSMYLCASSLGPSEGSYEQYFGPGTRLTVT.